This passage covers 24 T cell receptor beta chains from one sample sequenced in a study of response to subunit inactivated influenza vaccine. In TCRdb, the RT-PCR reads were re-called with MiXCR into one record per CDR3 protein. The table includes more than 450,000 distinct CDR3 sequences, 6% to 9% detected once. Sequencing used PBMCs from blood, obtained less than 30 months after vaccination. These receptor sequences come from a man between 50 and 69 years old who received an inactivated influenza vaccine.

The chain combines TRBV5-1 with TRBJ1-6; weak D call: TRBD1 (5 bases). Trimming shortened V by 4 bases and J by 0 bases, and 11 bases separated the two germline ends. This CDR3 has 16 amino acids. The germline CDR1 and CDR2 sequences are SGHRS and YFSETQ. The CDR3 coding sequence is TGCGCCAGCAGCCCGCGGGACGTCTCCTATAATTCACCCCTCCACTTT. It is translated as CASSPRDVSYNSPLHF. The full variable domain, with the rest looked up from reference TRBV5-1 and TRBJ1-6, is KAGVTQTPRYLIKTRGQQVTLSCSPISGHRSVSWYQQTPGQGLQFLFEYFSETQRNKGNFPGRFSGRQFSNSRSEMNVSTLELGDSALYLCASSPRDVSYNSPLHFGNGTRLTVT.

The V and J genes are TRBV29-1 and TRBJ1-1; D unresolved. The length of the CDR3 is 13 residues. Between the trimmed V and J ends, which lost 6 bases and 8 bases, there was a span of 19 bases. Germline V gene data show CDR1 as SQVTM and CDR2 as ANQGSEA. The CDR3 loop is CSVEDPHRLEAFF. CDR3 nucleotides: TGCAGCGTCGAGGATCCGCACCGACTCGAAGCTTTCTTT.

The sample holds many counts of this clonotype. This chain joins TRBV12-3 or TRBV12-4 and TRBJ2-1; 9 bases are a match to TRBD2. The V and J ends lost 1 base and 9 bases, in that order; junction bases with no gene match: 13. There are 17 residues in the CDR3. This chain's CDR3 is CASSLVLRTSVAGEQFF. The CDR3 nucleotides are TGTGCCAGCAGTTTAGTTCTCCGGACTAGCGTCGCTGGTGAGCAGTTCTTC.

This clonotype was found many times. The V and J genes are TRBV7-9 and TRBJ1-1; no clear D. Germline V lookup: CDR1 SEHNR, CDR2 FQNEAQ (reference sequence). The CDR3 is 14 amino acids. V lost 2 bases, J lost 1 base, and 8 bases lay in between. The CDR3 nucleotides read TGTGCCAGCAGCTTATTCTCCAAGAACACTGAAGCTTTCTTT. It codes for CASSLFSKNTEAFF. Supplemented by reference TRBV7-9 and TRBJ1-1, the full variable domain reads DTGVSQNPRHKITKRGQNVTFRCDPISEHNRLYWYRQTLGQGPEFLTYFQNEAQLEKSRLLSDRFSAERPKGSFSTLEIQRTEQGDSAMYLCASSLFSKNTEAFFGQGTRLTVV.

The chain carries TRBV15 and TRBJ1-4; 7 bases match TRBD1. The CDR3 has 14 amino acids. Germline loops: CDR1 LNHNV, CDR2 YYDKDF (reference sequence). J gave up 2 bases and V 4 bases, and 1 base lay outside the gene matches. This chain's CDR3 is CATSKGATNEKLFF. CDR3 nucleotide sequence: TGTGCCACCAGCAAGGGGGCTACTAATGAAAAACTGTTTTTT.

This clonotype appeared many times. The genes are TRBV14 and TRBJ1-1; no firm D call. Trimming pared 1 base from V and 7 bases from J, leaving 7 bases between. CDR1 and CDR2 from the germline V gene are SGHDN and FVKESK. The CDR3 consists of 12 residues. The CDR3 region has the DNA TGTGCCAGCAGCCAAGGGCAGATTGAAGCTTTCTTT. Translation gives CASSQGQIEAFF.

The chain employs TRBV7-8 and TRBJ1-6; possibly TRBD1 for D (6 bases). CDR3 size: 13 residues. Germline CDR1 is SGHVS and CDR2 is FQNEAQ. V lost 5 bases and J 8 bases, leaving 10 bases between the germline ends. This CDR3 reads CASSGRTDSPLHF. CDR3 sequence (DNA): TGTGCCAGCAGCGGCCGGACAGATTCACCCCTCCACTTT.

The V call is TRBV20-1, the J call TRBJ2-3; 7 bases line up with TRBD2. Germline-derived CDR1 and CDR2 are DFQATT and SNEGSKA (reference sequence). V trimming: 5 bases; J trimming: 0 bases; junction bases outside the gene matches: 8. The CDR3 length is 15 residues. CDR3 sequence: CSAHARDYSTDTQYF. The CDR3 DNA follows: TGCAGTGCTCATGCTAGGGACTATAGCACAGATACGCAGTATTTT.

This clonotype was seen more than once but under ten times. The chain has TRBV10-3 and TRBJ1-5, with D uncertain. With 3 bases removed from V and 0 bases from J, the gap between germline ends came to 3 bases. The germline V gene has CDR1 ENHRY and CDR2 SYGVKD. The length of the CDR3 is 13 residues. CDR3 amino acids: CAISDSSNQPQHF. CDR3 sequence (DNA): TGTGCCATCAGTGACAGTAGCAATCAGCCCCAGCATTTT.

The rearrangement links TRBV15 to TRBJ2-1; D possibly corresponds to TRBD2 (6 bases). V gave up 3 bases and J gave up 3 bases, with 18 bases separating them. Per the germline V gene, CDR1 is LNHNV and CDR2 is YYDKDF (reference sequence). CDR3 length: 17 amino acids. The CDR3 loop is CATSRGWRGNYYNEQFF. For the CDR3, the DNA is TGTGCCACCAGCAGGGGGTGGCGGGGAAACTACTACAATGAGCAGTTCTTC.

This clonotype showed up many times. This chain joins TRBV3-1 and TRBJ2-5; D gene ambiguous. The CDR3 has 12 amino acids. V was shortened by 1 base and J by 4 bases, with 4 bases between the two germline ends. CDR1 LGHDT and CDR2 YNNKEL come from the germline V gene (reference sequence). The DNA of the CDR3 is TGTGCCAGCAGCCAAGTACCAGAGACCCAGTACTTC. It yields the protein CASSQVPETQYF.

In its sample, this clonotype was seen a few times. CDR3 DNA sequence: TGTGCCAGCAGTCCTTGGGACAGGACGAACCAAGAGACCCAGTACTTC. This sequence encodes CASSPWDRTNQETQYF. The chain couples TRBV27 to TRBJ2-5, with 8 bases identical to TRBD1. The CDR3 is made up of 16 amino acids. Germline assignment: CDR1 MNHEY and CDR2 SMNVEV (reference sequence). The ends lost 5 bases at V and 0 bases at J; junction bases unmatched: 8.

This clonotype has only a few counts. This chain joins TRBV3-1 and TRBJ2-1; TRBD1 or TRBD2 may be the D gene (10 bases each). The V end was cut by 4 bases, the J end by 9 bases, with 28 bases between. The CDR3 loop spans 18 amino acids. The V gene's germline CDR1 is LGHDT and CDR2 YNNKEL (reference sequence). CDR3 amino acids: CASSPGQGRGLAETEQFF. Here the CDR3 DNA reads TGTGCCAGCAGCCCGGGACAGGGGCGAGGACTAGCGGAGACTGAGCAGTTCTTC.

This clonotype was counted only a few times. This chain uses TRBV12-3 or TRBV12-4 with TRBJ1-1, with TRBD1 matching over 8 bases. V trimming: 5 bases; J trimming: 8 bases; junction bases outside the gene matches: 10. This CDR3 has 14 residues. The DNA for the CDR3 is TGTGCCAGCAGTATCGCGGACAGGGCTTCGGAAGCTTTCTTT. Amino acid sequence: CASSIADRASEAFF.

The chain couples TRBV12-3 or TRBV12-4 to TRBJ1-4; D not certain. Trimming pared 3 bases from V and 8 bases from J, leaving 13 bases between. This CDR3 is 14 amino acids long. CDR3 nucleotides: TGTGCCAGCAGTTTTAGACACAGTGGGGAAAAACTGTTTTTT. Translated, it gives CASSFRHSGEKLFF.

The chain uses TRBV12-3 or TRBV12-4 and TRBJ2-7, with unresolved D. V lost 2 bases to trimming and J lost 0 bases, with 8 bases between them. CDR3 length: 14 amino acids. CDR3 sequence reads: CASSLSPHSYEQYF. The CDR3 region has the DNA TGTGCCAGCAGTTTATCCCCCCACTCCTACGAGCAGTACTTC.

This clonotype was counted only a few times. This rearrangement joins TRBV5-1 to TRBJ1-2, with 7 bases identical to TRBD1. V was pared by 2 bases and J by 4 bases, with 8 bases of the junction left unmatched. The CDR3 runs to 15 residues. CDR1 and CDR2 from the germline V gene are SGHRS and YFSETQ. The chain's CDR3 is CASSFSQGEIYGYTF. CDR3 DNA sequence: TGCGCCAGCAGCTTTAGCCAGGGGGAGATCTATGGCTACACCTTC.

This clonotype has a count of ten or more. This sequence joins TRBV5-1 and TRBJ2-7, with D possibly matching TRBD2 (6 bases). This CDR3 spans 14 amino acids. Germline V CDR1 and CDR2: SGHRS, YFSETQ. With 2 bases removed from V and 6 bases from J, the gap between germline ends came to 15 bases. The chain's CDR3 is CASSFNMAGGEQYF. The CDR3 nucleotides read TGCGCCAGCAGCTTTAATATGGCCGGGGGCGAGCAGTACTTC.

This clonotype was observed a few times. V usage is TRBV6-2 or TRBV6-3 and J usage is TRBJ1-2; D is uncertain. Trimming pared 7 bases from V and 0 bases from J, leaving 9 bases between. The CDR3 has 13 amino acids. Germline loops: CDR1 MNHEY, CDR2 SVGEGT. The CDR3 nucleotides read TGTGCCAGCACTCAGATGTCTAACTATGGCTACACCTTC. This codes for CASTQMSNYGYTF.

V is TRBV5-4 and J is TRBJ1-1; D is undetermined. The germline gives CDR1 SGHNT, CDR2 YYREEE (reference sequence). The CDR3 is made up of 13 amino acids. Trimming cost V 6 bases and J 0 bases, with 9 bases left between them. The DNA for the CDR3 is TGTGCCAGCAAAGTTGGGGTGAACACTGAAGCTTTCTTT. Protein: CASKVGVNTEAFF.

This clonotype was recorded a few times. The rearrangement joins TRBV20-1 to TRBJ1-1; TRBD1 is a possible D gene (5 bases). The CDR3 contains 14 residues. Trimming cost V 3 bases and J 4 bases, with 15 bases left between them. The germline gives CDR1 DFQATT, CDR2 SNEGSKA (reference sequence). Written as DNA, the CDR3 is TGCAGTGCTAGTACCCGGACGGGGCTCACTGAAGCTTTCTTT. This gives the protein CSASTRTGLTEAFF.

This clonotype was observed at least ten times. The chain combines TRBV15 with TRBJ2-5, with D unresolved. CDR1 is LNHNV, CDR2 YYDKDF, per germline (reference sequence). This CDR3 has 11 residues. Trimming stripped 4 bases from V and 8 bases from J, with 8 bases between. The DNA for the CDR3 is TGTGCCACCAGCACTACCGAAACCCAGTACTTC. Translated, it gives CATSTTETQYF.

V usage is TRBV28 and J usage is TRBJ1-2, with D tentatively TRBD1 (6 bases). This CDR3 region has 16 residues. V was shortened by 6 bases and J by 0 bases, with 17 bases between the two germline ends. Per the germline V gene, CDR1 is MDHEN and CDR2 is SYDVKM. The CDR3 region is CASRQGPEGSNYGYTF. The CDR3 nucleotides read TGTGCCAGCAGACAGGGCCCCGAAGGTTCTAACTATGGCTACACCTTC.

This clonotype was seen a few times. The chain joins TRBV9 to TRBJ1-4; D uncertain. The CDR3 consists of 17 residues. Germline V gene data show CDR1 as SGDLS and CDR2 as YYNGEE. Trimming took off 3 bases at V and 2 bases at J, with 17 bases between the two ends. CDR3 coding DNA: TGTGCCAGCAGCGGTGGAGAGGGCGGAGTGACTAATGAAAAACTGTTTTTT. Translated, it gives CASSGGEGGVTNEKLFF.